This entry lists 26 T cell receptor beta chains sequenced from one sample in a study of blood T cell repertoires in COVID-19. TCRdb keeps only in-frame clones here, not all; method: immunoSEQ multiplex PCR. The sample records over 250,000 clones, less than 85% being singletons. Source material: peripheral blood. Source of these receptors: a human donor with COVID-19, enrolled during active disease. The donor label of this sample is uncertain.

The chain joins TRBV19 to TRBJ2-7; 11 bases are a match to TRBD2. The germline V gene encodes CDR1 LNHDA and CDR2 SQIVND (reference sequence). V shed 7 bases and J 6 bases; nucleotides not matched to a gene: 2. This CDR3 is built from 12 residues. The chain's CDR3 is CASNLAGGEQYF. The CDR3 nucleotides read TGTGCCAGTAACCTAGCGGGAGGCGAGCAGTACTTC.

The genes are TRBV5-1 and TRBJ1-1, with D tentatively TRBD1 (5 bases). The germline gives CDR1 SGHRS, CDR2 YFSETQ. This CDR3 contains 15 residues. Trimming stripped 4 bases from V and 3 bases from J, with 16 bases between. The chain's CDR3 is CASSPRGSGDTEAFF. CDR3 bases: TGCGCCAGCAGCCCACGTGGTTCGGGGGACACTGAAGCTTTCTTT.

The chain carries TRBV6-6 and TRBJ2-2, with TRBD1 matching 12 bases. This CDR3 has 15 residues. V was clipped by 6 bases and J by 10 bases; unmatched bases: 9. Germline V gene data show CDR1 as MNHNY and CDR2 as SVGAGI (reference sequence). The CDR3 DNA is TGTGCCAGCAGAGGGATCGGGACAGGGGGCGCGGAGCTGTTTTTT. As protein: CASRGIGTGGAELFF.

V gene TRBV27 combines with J gene TRBJ2-7, with D possibly TRBD1 on 8 matching bases. The CDR3 has 14 amino acids. Germline V gene data show CDR1 as MNHEY and CDR2 as SMNVEV (reference sequence). The V end lost 6 bases, the J end lost 4 bases, and 16 bases lay between the germline ends. CDR3 DNA: TGTGCCAGCAGCCCCGGACAGGGAGGGTACGAGCAGTACTTC. Its protein is CASSPGQGGYEQYF.

The V call is TRBV6-5, the J call TRBJ1-5; a weak D match, TRBD1 (5 bases). The CDR3 sequence is 13 residues long. Germline V gene data show CDR1 as MNHEY and CDR2 as SVGAGI. The germline V and J ends were trimmed by 4 bases and 6 bases, with 10 bases remaining between them. CDR3 protein: CASSSQGTQPQHF. CDR3 coding DNA: TGTGCCAGCAGTTCTCAGGGTACTCAGCCCCAGCATTTT.

The sample holds one count of this clone. This chain uses TRBV7-2 with TRBJ1-4; 8 bases fit TRBD1. V trimming: 2 bases; J trimming: 3 bases; junction bases outside the gene matches: 2. Germline CDR1 is SGHTA and CDR2 is FQGNSA. The CDR3 is 15 amino acids. The CDR3 nucleotides read TGTGCCAGCAGCTTACAGGGGGCGGCTAATGAAAAACTGTTTTTT. Translating gives CASSLQGAANEKLFF.

The rearrangement links TRBV10-3 to TRBJ1-2, with 9 bases matching TRBD1. CDR1 ENHRY and CDR2 SYGVKD come from the germline V gene. J was trimmed by 4 bases and V by 0 bases; bases with no gene match: 12. CDR3 length equals 18 residues. Here the CDR3 DNA reads TGTGCCATCAGTGAGTCGACCGAGAGACAGGGGGGGGTCTATGGCTACACCTTC. It encodes CAISESTERQGGVYGYTF.

This clone has more than one count but fewer than ten. This chain connects TRBV12-3 or TRBV12-4 to TRBJ1-3, with D unclear. Trimming pared 6 bases from V and 3 bases from J, leaving 6 bases between. The CDR3 sequence is 12 residues long. CDR3 residues: CASRSVGNTIYF. CDR3 DNA sequence: TGTGCCAGCAGGTCGGTTGGAAACACCATATATTTT.

This clone was detected once. The CDR3 is CATSDPAGGINEQFF. The CDR3 bases are TGTGCCACCAGTGATCCAGCGGGAGGCATCAATGAGCAGTTCTTC. The chain recombines TRBV24-1 with TRBJ2-1, with 9 bases identical to TRBD2. This CDR3 spans 15 amino acids. The germline V gene has CDR1 KGHDR and CDR2 SFDVKD. The V and J ends lost 3 bases and 6 bases, in that order; junction bases with no gene match: 5.

The chain carries TRBV30 and TRBJ1-2; D unresolved. The V end lost 0 bases, the J end lost 8 bases, and 13 bases lay between the germline ends. CDR1 and CDR2 (germline): GTSNPN, SVGIG (reference sequence). This CDR3 is built from 13 residues. For the CDR3, the DNA is TGTGCCTGGAGTGTCAATGCAGCGGGGGGCTACACCTTC. The encoded protein is CAWSVNAAGGYTF.

The V call is TRBV5-1, the J call TRBJ2-7; 7 nucleotides match TRBD2. The germline gives CDR1 SGHRS, CDR2 YFSETQ. The CDR3 runs 19 residues. The V gene end was trimmed by 4 bases and the J gene end by 2 bases; junction bases not matched to a gene: 21. The CDR3 loop reads CASSLGTLAYRSATYEQYF. In nucleotides, the CDR3 is TGCGCCAGCAGCCTGGGAACACTAGCGTACCGGTCGGCGACCTACGAGCAGTACTTC.

This chain joins TRBV11-2 and TRBJ2-5, with D possibly matching TRBD2 (6 bases). CDR1 is SGHAT and CDR2 is FQNNGV in the germline V gene. CDR3 length: 12 residues. V was shortened by 10 bases and J by 5 bases, with 14 bases between the two germline ends. The CDR3 region has the DNA TGTGCCACTAAAGGGGCGGGGGAGACCCAGTACTTC. It yields the protein CATKGAGETQYF.

The CDR3 protein is CASRMDRGSNQPQHF. CDR3 bases: TGTGCCAGCAGGATGGACAGGGGTAGCAATCAGCCCCAGCATTTT. The gene calls are TRBV6-5 and TRBJ1-5; 9 bases match TRBD1. The CDR3 contains 15 residues. Per the germline V gene, CDR1 is MNHEY and CDR2 is SVGAGI. V gave up 6 bases and J gave up 0 bases; unmatched junction bases: 3.

This chain connects TRBV11-2 to TRBJ2-7; tentatively, D is TRBD2 (5 bases). Trimming left V 1 base short and J 3 bases short, with 19 bases between. Germline CDR1 reads SGHAT; CDR2 reads FQNNGV. The CDR3 consists of 17 residues. The DNA of the CDR3 is TGTGCCAGCAGCTTAGGTTATTATCGCGGGTTGGGCTACGAGCAGTACTTC. The encoded protein is CASSLGYYRGLGYEQYF. Full variable domain (remainder filled in from reference TRBV11-2 and TRBJ2-7): EAGVAQSPRYKIIEKRQSVAFWCNPISGHATLYWYQQILGQGPKLLIQFQNNGVVDDSQLPKDRFSAERLKGVDSTLKIQPAKLEDSAVYLCASSLGYYRGLGYEQYFGPGTRLTVT.

The rearrangement links TRBV29-1 to TRBJ1-1; D not certain. V gave up 7 bases and J gave up 1 base, with 13 bases separating them. This CDR3 is 13 amino acids long. Germline V gene data show CDR1 as SQVTM and CDR2 as ANQGSEA. The CDR3 sequence: CSGEAEANTEAFF. The DNA of the CDR3 is TGCAGCGGGGAGGCAGAAGCGAACACTGAAGCTTTCTTT. Together with reference TRBV29-1 and TRBJ1-1, the CDR3 gives the full variable domain: SAVISQKPSRDICQRGTSLTIQCQVDSQVTMMFWYRQQPGQSLTLIATANQGSEATYESGFVIDKFPISRPNLTFSTLTVSNMSPEDSSIYLCSGEAEANTEAFFGQGTRLTVV.

This clone was seen a single time. The chain employs TRBV29-1 and TRBJ2-5; 8 positions match TRBD1. Germline V lookup: CDR1 SQVTM, CDR2 ANQGSEA. V lost 7 bases, J lost 4 bases, and 14 bases stayed unmatched. The CDR3 is made up of 15 amino acids. CDR3 loop: CSAGGQAYLGETQYF. In DNA, the CDR3 is TGCAGCGCTGGGGGACAGGCCTATCTCGGAGAGACCCAGTACTTC.

This chain uses TRBV18 with TRBJ1-4; 7 bases line up with TRBD1. Per the germline V gene, CDR1 is KGHSH and CDR2 is LQKENI. Germline trimming cut 3 bases from V and 0 bases from J; bases unmatched to any gene: 13. This CDR3 region has 19 residues. The CDR3 is CASSPLPGQYLPTNEKLFF. The DNA for the CDR3 is TGTGCCAGCTCACCCCTGCCGGGACAGTATCTTCCAACTAATGAAAAACTGTTTTTT.

This clone was detected only a few times. The genes are TRBV27 and TRBJ2-7; TRBD2 matches 9 bases. The V gene's germline CDR1 is MNHEY and CDR2 SMNVEV (reference sequence). The CDR3 has 16 amino acids. V dropped 7 bases and J dropped 5; count of bases not matched to a gene: 15. This CDR3 reads CASTGLLAGLFDEQYF. The CDR3 coding sequence is TGTGCCAGCACCGGTCTTCTAGCGGGGCTGTTCGACGAGCAGTACTTC.

The chain's CDR3 is CASSLAGTGIYGYTF. In DNA form, the CDR3 reads TGCGCCAGCAGCCTCGCCGGGACAGGGATCTATGGCTACACCTTC. The V and J genes are TRBV4-1 and TRBJ1-2; the match to TRBD1 covers 9 bases. Trimming at V came to 4 bases and at J to 4 bases, leaving 7 bases not matched to a gene. The CDR3 is 15 residues long. The germline CDR1 and CDR2 sequences are MGHRA and YSYEKL.

The chain has TRBV28 and TRBJ1-5; D is perhaps TRBD1 (5 bases). This CDR3 comprises 14 residues. Germline V lookup: CDR1 MDHEN, CDR2 SYDVKM. Trimming left V 3 bases short and J 6 bases short, with 12 bases between. The CDR3 sequence: CASSLGTEVQPQHF. The CDR3, as DNA: TGTGCCAGCAGTTTGGGGACTGAGGTTCAGCCCCAGCATTTT.

The chain is built from TRBV27 and TRBJ1-2, with D perhaps matching TRBD1 (5 bases). The CDR3 consists of 16 residues. Germline lookup yields CDR1 MNHEY and CDR2 SMNVEV (reference sequence). Trimming pared 1 base from V and 0 bases from J, leaving 12 bases between. CDR3 sequence reads: CASSLYQGITNYGYTF. In nucleotides, the CDR3 is TGTGCCAGCAGTTTATATCAGGGAATAACTAACTATGGCTACACCTTC.

The V gene is TRBV28, the J gene TRBJ1-1; 9 positions agree with TRBD1. V lost 6 bases, J lost 6 bases, and 17 bases stayed unmatched. The CDR3 is made up of 17 amino acids. Germline CDR1 reads MDHEN; CDR2 reads SYDVKM. CDR3 region: CASSAPGQGRLGPEAFF. CDR3 sequence (DNA): TGTGCCAGCAGCGCACCAGGACAGGGGAGGCTCGGGCCTGAAGCTTTCTTT.

V is TRBV27 and J is TRBJ2-3; 10 nucleotides agree with TRBD2. The CDR3 is 18 amino acids. Germline CDR1 MNHEY, CDR2 SMNVEV (reference sequence). J lost 1 base, V lost 6 bases, and 13 bases had no gene match. The CDR3 DNA reads TGTGCCAGCAGCCAGGGCCTAGCGGGAGTTGAGGGCACAGATACGCAGTATTTT. Protein sequence: CASSQGLAGVEGTDTQYF.

The chain links TRBV28 to TRBJ2-5, with 13 bases matching TRBD2. The CDR3 consists of 19 residues. Trimming took 6 bases from V and 5 from J; bases not matched to a gene: 18. Germline CDR1 MDHEN, CDR2 SYDVKM. The CDR3 DNA reads as TGTGCCAGCAGCCCGGGACTAGCGGGACGAGGGCCAATATTGGAGACCCAGTACTTC. Its translation: CASSPGLAGRGPILETQYF.

The gene calls are TRBV19 and TRBJ1-1; no definite D call. V was cut by 5 bases and J by 7 bases, with 11 bases left in between. CDR3 size: 12 residues. Germline CDR1 LNHDA, CDR2 SQIVND (reference sequence). CDR3 residues: CASSAGRFEAFF. Written as DNA, the CDR3 is TGTGCCAGTAGTGCAGGCAGGTTTGAAGCTTTCTTT.

This clone was seen a few times. The V gene is TRBV11-2, the J gene TRBJ2-1; 12 bases align to TRBD2. Germline V lookup: CDR1 SGHAT, CDR2 FQNNGV. The CDR3 consists of 18 residues. V gave up 5 bases and J gave up 6 bases; unmatched junction bases: 14. This CDR3 is CASSPTVLAGGFVNEQFF. Written as DNA, the CDR3 is TGTGCCAGCAGCCCAACGGTACTAGCGGGAGGTTTTGTCAATGAGCAGTTCTTC.